A selection of T cell receptor beta chains follows, all from one sample in a study of T cell responses to AZD1222 COVID-19 vaccine. The method was immunoSEQ multiplex PCR; TCRdb's version includes in-frame clones alone and lacks a portion of them. The data show 150,000 to 200,000 clones, 85% to 90% seen once. This material consisted of peripheral blood, taken 28 days after the second AZD1222 dose. Every receptor here comes from an adult who received the AZD1222 COVID-19 vaccine. CDR3s include the opening cysteine and the closing phenylalanine or tryptophan. The order of the fields is clone size, V gene, J gene, D gene, CDR3 protein, CDR3 DNA. The D gene is left open where the match is weak. Part of the rows lack a size; the others show once, few, many or a class for expanded clones.

.	TRBV9	TRBJ2-2	TRBD2	CASSVALAGSNTGELFF	TGTGCCAGCAGCGTAGCACTAGCGGGGTCGAACACCGGGGAGCTGTTTTTT
.	TRBV5-1	TRBJ1-4	.	CASRLGGRADEKLFF	TGCGCCAGCAGGTTGGGTGGCAGGGCCGATGAAAAACTGTTTTTT
.	TRBV7-9	TRBJ2-7	TRBD2	CASSYRLAGGEQYF	TGTGCCAGCAGCTATCGACTAGCGGGTGGCGAGCAGTACTTC
once	TRBV30	TRBJ2-5	TRBD2	CAWRRTSGSETQYF	TGTGCCTGGAGGCGGACTAGCGGGAGCGAGACCCAGTACTTC
.	TRBV5-1	TRBJ2-7	TRBD1	CASSPAGTDSYEQYF	TGCGCCAGCAGCCCCGCCGGGACAGACTCCTACGAGCAGTACTTC
.	TRBV7-2	TRBJ1-4	TRBD1	CASSRDRREKLFF	TGTGCCAGCAGCAGGGACAGAAGGGAAAAACTGTTTTTT
.	TRBV18	TRBJ1-6	.	CASSPRGGAYNSPLHF	TGTGCCAGCTCACCACGGGGGGGAGCCTATAATTCACCCCTCCACTTT
.	TRBV24-1	TRBJ1-5	TRBD1	CATSAQGANQPQHF	TGTGCCACCAGCGCACAGGGGGCGAATCAGCCCCAGCATTTT
.	TRBV19	TRBJ2-7	TRBD1	CASRGQGLSSYEQYF	TGTGCCAGTAGGGGACAGGGTTTAAGCTCCTACGAGCAGTACTTC
.	TRBV6-2/TRBV6-3	TRBJ2-7	.	CASSLHEPSSYEQYF	TGTGCCAGCAGTCTCCATGAACCGAGCTCCTACGAGCAGTACTTC
.	TRBV11-2	TRBJ2-2	TRBD2	CASTGGLAHDGELFF	TGTGCCAGCACCGGGGGACTAGCGCACGACGGGGAGCTGTTTTTT
.	TRBV28	TRBJ1-2	.	CASGAAFLYGYTF	TGTGCCAGCGGGGCGGCCTTCCTCTATGGCTACACCTTC
.	TRBV10-3	TRBJ2-7	TRBD1	CAISRGQGDEQYF	TGTGCCATCAGCAGGGGACAGGGGGACGAGCAGTACTTC
.	TRBV19	TRBJ2-3	.	CASSIGWGDTQYF	TGTGCCAGTAGTATAGGTTGGGGAGATACGCAGTATTTT
.	TRBV5-1	TRBJ1-4	.	CASRIDRTNEKLFF	TGCGCCAGCAGGATAGACAGAACTAATGAAAAACTGTTTTTT
.	TRBV4-1	TRBJ2-3	.	CASSQDKKGPADTQYF	TGCGCCAGCAGCCAAGATAAGAAGGGGCCCGCAGATACGCAGTATTTT
once	TRBV7-3	TRBJ2-1	TRBD1	CASSLTGGNNEQFF	TGTGCCAGCAGTCTGACAGGGGGGAACAATGAGCAGTTCTTC
.	TRBV6-5	TRBJ2-6	.	CASSYSRGSGANVLTF	TGTGCCAGCAGTTACTCGAGAGGTTCTGGGGCCAACGTCCTGACTTTC
.	TRBV28	TRBJ2-7	.	CASREGREQYF	TGTGCCAGCAGAGAGGGGCGGGAGCAGTACTTC
.	TRBV3-1/TRBV3-2	TRBJ1-1	TRBD1	CASSQLPGQPNTEAFF	TGTGCCAGCAGCCAACTTCCGGGACAGCCTAACACTGAAGCTTTCTTT
once	TRBV5-4	TRBJ2-7	TRBD2	CASSLGSNKRGFSYEQYF	TGTGCCAGCAGCTTAGGTAGTAACAAGCGGGGTTTTTCCTACGAGCAGTACTTC
.	TRBV7-9	TRBJ1-4	.	CASTDRGNEKLFF	TGTGCCAGCACCGACCGGGGGAATGAAAAACTGTTTTTT
.	TRBV28	TRBJ1-5	.	CASSLLIQGSNQPQHF	TGTGCCAGCAGTTTACTAATTCAGGGAAGCAATCAGCCCCAGCATTTT
.	TRBV9	TRBJ2-5	.	CASSVGQGQETQYF	TGTGCCAGCAGCGTAGGCCAGGGGCAAGAGACCCAGTACTTC
.	TRBV7-2	TRBJ2-1	TRBD2	CASSLSGRAINEQFF	TGTGCCAGCAGCTTATCCGGGAGGGCCATCAATGAGCAGTTCTTC
.	TRBV7-3	TRBJ2-3	TRBD2	CASSPRGGVSTDTQYF	TGTGCCAGCAGCCCAAGGGGAGGGGTTAGCACAGATACGCAGTATTTT
.	TRBV5-6	TRBJ2-7	.	CASSLATGEQYF	TGTGCCAGCAGCTTGGCAACAGGAGAGCAGTACTTC
.	TRBV28	TRBJ2-7	TRBD2	CASSLMGTSGSYEQYF	TGTGCCAGCAGTTTAATGGGGACTAGCGGGAGTTACGAGCAGTACTTC
.	TRBV13	TRBJ1-3	TRBD1	CASSLQGAYTIYF	TGTGCCAGCAGCCTACAGGGGGCTTACACCATATATTTT
.	TRBV28	TRBJ1-2	.	CASSFAGTDYGYTF	TGTGCCAGCAGTTTTGCCGGGACCGACTATGGCTACACCTTC
.	TRBV2	TRBJ1-2	.	CASSSRVFNGYTF	TGTGCCAGCAGTTCCAGGGTTTTCAATGGCTACACCTTC
.	TRBV7-2	TRBJ2-6	.	CASSLTQLSGANVLTF	TGTGCCAGCAGCTTAACTCAGTTGTCTGGGGCCAACGTCCTGACTTTC
.	TRBV28	TRBJ1-1	.	CASSLTGRAGNTEAFF	TGTGCCAGCAGTTTAACAGGCAGGGCAGGGAACACTGAAGCTTTCTTT
.	TRBV7-3	TRBJ1-1	.	CASSGRMNTEAFF	TGTGCCAGCAGCGGCCGGATGAACACTGAAGCTTTCTTT
.	TRBV9	TRBJ2-1	.	CASSGQWDEQFF	TGTGCCAGCAGCGGTCAATGGGATGAGCAGTTCTTC
few	TRBV14	TRBJ1-6	.	CASSQVSGPSPLHF	TGTGCCAGCAGCCAAGTTTCAGGGCCCTCACCCCTCCACTTT
once	TRBV28	TRBJ2-7	.	CASSLVRDYEQYF	TGTGCCAGCAGTTTAGTACGGGACTACGAGCAGTACTTC
once	TRBV6-4	TRBJ2-1	TRBD2	CASSHATGGLAGLPNEQFF	TGTGCCAGCAGCCACGCGACAGGGGGACTAGCGGGACTCCCCAATGAGCAGTTCTTC
.	TRBV19	TRBJ2-7	.	CASSSPEEGASYEQYF	TGTGCCAGTAGTTCCCCAGAGGAGGGCGCGTCCTACGAGCAGTACTTC
once	TRBV25-1	TRBJ2-7	.	CASSESGEQYF	TGTGCCAGCAGTGAGTCGGGGGAGCAGTACTTC
.	TRBV10-3	TRBJ1-1	.	CAISGSLDTEAFF	TGTGCCATCAGTGGGAGCCTGGACACTGAAGCTTTCTTT
.	TRBV19	TRBJ2-5	.	CASRRQQHFPPPWYF	TGTGCCAGTAGGCGACAACAACACTTCCCCCCCCCGTGGTACTTC
.	TRBV9	TRBJ2-3	.	CASSVAQDTQYF	TGTGCCAGCAGCGTAGCTCAAGATACGCAGTATTTT
.	TRBV19	TRBJ2-3	TRBD1	CASSLPLSGAGGDTQYF	TGTGCCAGTAGTCTGCCCTTGAGTGGCGCAGGGGGAGATACGCAGTATTTT
.	TRBV29-1	TRBJ2-3	TRBD2	CSVTSGSTDTQYF	TGCAGCGTAACTAGCGGGAGTACAGATACGCAGTATTTT
once	TRBV28	TRBJ2-5	.	CASSGSGTQYF	TGTGCCAGCAGTGGGAGCGGGACCCAGTACTTC
.	TRBV5-1	TRBJ2-1	.	CASSLAGGMVSNEQFF	TGCGCCAGCAGCTTGGCCGGGGGTATGGTTTCCAATGAGCAGTTCTTC
.	TRBV5-4	TRBJ1-1	.	CASGNDILNTEAFF	TGTGCCAGCGGCAATGACATCTTGAACACTGAAGCTTTCTTT
.	TRBV21-1	TRBJ2-7	.	CASSKDGREQYF	TGTGCCAGCAGCAAAGACGGCCGAGAGCAGTACTTC
few	TRBV3-1/TRBV3-2	TRBJ2-1	.	CASSPSGREQFF	TGTGCCAGCAGCCCATCAGGTAGGGAGCAGTTCTTC